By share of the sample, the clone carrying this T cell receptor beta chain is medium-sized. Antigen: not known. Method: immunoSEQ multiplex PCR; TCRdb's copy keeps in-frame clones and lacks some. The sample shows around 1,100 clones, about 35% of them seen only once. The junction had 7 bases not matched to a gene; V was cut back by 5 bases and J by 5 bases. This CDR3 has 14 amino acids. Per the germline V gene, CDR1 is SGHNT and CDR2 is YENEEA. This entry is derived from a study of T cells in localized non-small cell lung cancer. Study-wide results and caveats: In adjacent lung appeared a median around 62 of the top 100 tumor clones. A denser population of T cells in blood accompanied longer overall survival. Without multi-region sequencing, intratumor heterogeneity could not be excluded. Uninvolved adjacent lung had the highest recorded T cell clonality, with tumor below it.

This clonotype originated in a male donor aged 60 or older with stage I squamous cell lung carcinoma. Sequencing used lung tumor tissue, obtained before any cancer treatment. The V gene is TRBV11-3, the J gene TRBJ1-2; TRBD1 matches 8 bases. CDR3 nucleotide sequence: TGTGCCAGCAGCCTATCAGGGGGCAATTATGGCTACACCTTC. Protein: CASSLSGGNYGYTF.